This TCR beta chain was sequenced for a study of blood T cell repertoires in COVID-19. Study details: The study drew acute and convalescent COVID-19 samples from the United States, Italy and Spain. PBMCs, B-cell-depleted T cells, or T cells were the source of the cDNA or gDNA that made up the material.

The authors' processing: Cell counts per sample came from amplifying reference gene primers. Generated by immunoSEQ multiplex PCR, the TCRdb table keeps only in-frame clones and is missing some. The D gene and trimming were derived from the DNA, and the V and J assignments and clone size from that table. The table has some 200,000 clones, about 90% seen once; the top ten hold approximately 1.2%. The germline V gene encodes CDR1 SGHRS and CDR2 YFSETQ. The CDR3 contains 15 residues. With V trimmed by 3 bases and J by 8 bases, 9 bases remained unmatched. The TCR originated in a man aged 25-45 years with acute or convalescent COVID-19. The chain recombines TRBV5-1 with TRBJ2-1; 9 bases are a match to TRBD1. Input material: peripheral blood. The CDR3 DNA reads TGCGCCAGCAGCTCCCGGGACAGGGTCGTCGATGAGCAGTTCTTC. Translated: CASSSRDRVVDEQFF.